The entry that follows covers one TCR beta chain sequence. Antigen unknown. The source of the sample is a study of cytomegalovirus exposure and HLA in healthy donors. As for the study in general: The 120 validation repertoires used the same platform as the approximately 700 first-cohort repertoires (as reported by a later analysis). Study-level results: Altogether, 170 or so TCR beta chains were recorded as cytomegalovirus-associated. Most TCR sequences were seen very rarely across donors, but some public TCRs occurred in many.

TCRdb keeps only in-frame clones here, not all; method: immunoSEQ multiplex PCR. The data hold under 200,000 clones, with about 81% observed a single time. An approximately 130-subject validation cohort, separate from the 666-subject first cohort, supplied the donors. V was pared by 0 bases and J by 5 bases, with 14 bases between. CDR3 length equals 15 residues. Germline CDR1 MGHRA, CDR2 YSYEKL. The sample consisted of PBMCs. The sequence came from a woman in her twenties or thirties in good health and CMV-seronegative. The chain links TRBV4-1 to TRBJ2-7; TRBD2 might be the D (5 bases). CDR3 loop: CASSQDYAGFDEQYF. In DNA form, the CDR3 reads TGCGCCAGCAGCCAAGATTACGCGGGCTTTGACGAGCAGTACTTC.